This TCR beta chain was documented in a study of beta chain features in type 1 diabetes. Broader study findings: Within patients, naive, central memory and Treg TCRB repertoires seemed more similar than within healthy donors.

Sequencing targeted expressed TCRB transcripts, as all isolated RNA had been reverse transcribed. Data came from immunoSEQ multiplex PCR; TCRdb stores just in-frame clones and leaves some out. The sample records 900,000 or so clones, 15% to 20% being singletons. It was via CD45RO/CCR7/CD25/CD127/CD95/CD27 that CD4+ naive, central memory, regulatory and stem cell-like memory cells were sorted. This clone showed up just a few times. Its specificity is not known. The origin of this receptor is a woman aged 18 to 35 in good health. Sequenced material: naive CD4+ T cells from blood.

CDR3 amino acids: CASSEARFDSGNTIYF. CDR3 nucleotides: TGTGCCAGCAGTGAAGCGCGGTTCGACTCTGGAAACACCATATATTTT. The chain couples TRBV6-1 to TRBJ1-3; no firm D call. Germline CDR1 MNHNS, CDR2 SASEGT. The CDR3 length is 16 residues. Trimming took off 0 bases at V and 0 bases at J, with 9 bases between the two ends.